What follows describes a single T cell receptor beta chain. Its antigen remains unknown. This sample was taken from a study of T cell responses to AZD1222 COVID-19 vaccine. Broader study findings: It should be noted that donors were predominantly white British and more often female, and clonal diversity was possibly underestimated. Spike-specific TCR breadth rose after two AZD1222 doses, and depth rose as well. Repertoires were collected only later (after the peak T cell response had occurred).

Germline V gives CDR1 MDHEN, CDR2 SYDVKM. Trimming removed 5 bases from V and 7 bases from J, with 15 bases in between. This CDR3 is 14 amino acids long. The repertoire was sequenced with immunoSEQ multiplex PCR; TCRdb's copy has only in-frame clones and lacks some. The repertoire holds about 100,000 clones, with more than 80% as singletons. The sequence came from an adult in good health. The sequencing here drew on peripheral blood, taken on day 0 of AZD1222 vaccination. The J gene is TRBJ1-5, the V gene TRBV28; maybe TRBD1 (6 bases). This chain's CDR3 is CASSPGRGRQPQHF. For the CDR3, the DNA is TGTGCCAGCAGTCCCGGCAGGGGACGGCAGCCCCAGCATTTT.